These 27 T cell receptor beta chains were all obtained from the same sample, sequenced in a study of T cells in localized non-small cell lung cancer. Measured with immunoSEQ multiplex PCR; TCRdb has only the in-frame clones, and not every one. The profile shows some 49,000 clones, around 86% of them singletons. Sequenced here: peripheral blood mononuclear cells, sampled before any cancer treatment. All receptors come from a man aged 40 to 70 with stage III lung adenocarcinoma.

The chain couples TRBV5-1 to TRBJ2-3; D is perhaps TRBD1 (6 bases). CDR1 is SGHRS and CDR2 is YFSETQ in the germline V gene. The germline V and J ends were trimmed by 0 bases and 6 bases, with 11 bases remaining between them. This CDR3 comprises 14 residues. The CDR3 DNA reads TGCGCCAGCAGCTTGGGGGGGCCTAAGGATACGCAGTATTTT. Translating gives CASSLGGPKDTQYF.

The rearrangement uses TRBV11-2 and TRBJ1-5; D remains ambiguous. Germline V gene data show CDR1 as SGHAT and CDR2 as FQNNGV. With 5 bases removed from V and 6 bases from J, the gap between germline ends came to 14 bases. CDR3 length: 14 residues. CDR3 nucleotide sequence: TGTGCCAGCAGCACAAACCTCGAGGGTCAGCCCCAGCATTTT. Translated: CASSTNLEGQPQHF.

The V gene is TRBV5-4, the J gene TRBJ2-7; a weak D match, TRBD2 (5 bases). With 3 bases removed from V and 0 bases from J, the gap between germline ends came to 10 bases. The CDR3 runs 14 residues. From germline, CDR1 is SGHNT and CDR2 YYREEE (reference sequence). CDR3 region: CASSSPGISYEQYF. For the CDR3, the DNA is TGTGCCAGCAGCTCCCCCGGGATCTCCTACGAGCAGTACTTC.

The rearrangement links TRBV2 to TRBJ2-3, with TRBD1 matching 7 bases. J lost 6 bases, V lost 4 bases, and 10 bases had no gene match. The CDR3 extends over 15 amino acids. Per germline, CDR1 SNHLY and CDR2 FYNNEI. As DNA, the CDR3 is TGTGCCAGCAGTGTTCTAGGGGGCGCGTCGGATACGCAGTATTTT. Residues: CASSVLGGASDTQYF.

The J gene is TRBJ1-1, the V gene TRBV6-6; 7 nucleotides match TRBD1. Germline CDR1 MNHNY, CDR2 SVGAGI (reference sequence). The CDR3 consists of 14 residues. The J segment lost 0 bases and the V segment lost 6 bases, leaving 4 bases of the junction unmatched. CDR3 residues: CASRWDRVNTEAFF. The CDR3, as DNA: TGTGCCAGCAGATGGGACAGAGTGAACACTGAAGCTTTCTTT.

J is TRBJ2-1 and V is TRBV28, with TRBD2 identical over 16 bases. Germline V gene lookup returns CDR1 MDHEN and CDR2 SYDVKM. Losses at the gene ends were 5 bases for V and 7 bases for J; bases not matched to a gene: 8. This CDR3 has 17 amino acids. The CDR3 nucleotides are TGTGCCAGCAGTGGGACTAGCGGGGGGGCTGGTTGGAATGAGCAGTTCTTC. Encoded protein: CASSGTSGGAGWNEQFF.

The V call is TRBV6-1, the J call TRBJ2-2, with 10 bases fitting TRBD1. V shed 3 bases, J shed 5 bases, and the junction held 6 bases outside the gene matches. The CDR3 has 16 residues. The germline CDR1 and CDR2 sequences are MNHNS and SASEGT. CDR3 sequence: CASSETGQGGTGELFF. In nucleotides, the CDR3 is TGTGCCAGCAGTGAGACCGGACAGGGGGGTACCGGGGAGCTGTTTTTT.

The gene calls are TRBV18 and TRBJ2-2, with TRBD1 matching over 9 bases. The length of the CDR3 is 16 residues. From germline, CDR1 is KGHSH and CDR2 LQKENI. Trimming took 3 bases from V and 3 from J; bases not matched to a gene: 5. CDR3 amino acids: CASSPPGQGYTGELFF. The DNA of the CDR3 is TGTGCCAGCTCACCCCCGGGACAGGGCTACACCGGGGAGCTGTTTTTT.

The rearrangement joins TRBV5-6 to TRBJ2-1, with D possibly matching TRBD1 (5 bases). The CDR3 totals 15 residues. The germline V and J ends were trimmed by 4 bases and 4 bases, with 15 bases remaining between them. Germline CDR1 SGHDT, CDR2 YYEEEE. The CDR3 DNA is TGTGCCAGCAGCGGGTCCCAGGGTTCTTACAATGAGCAGTTCTTC. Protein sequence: CASSGSQGSYNEQFF.

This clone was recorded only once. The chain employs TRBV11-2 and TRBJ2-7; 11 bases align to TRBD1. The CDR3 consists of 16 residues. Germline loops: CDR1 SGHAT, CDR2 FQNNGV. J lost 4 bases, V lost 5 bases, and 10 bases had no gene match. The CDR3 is CASSTQAGQGVYEQYF. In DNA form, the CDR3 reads TGTGCCAGCAGCACCCAGGCGGGACAGGGGGTTTACGAGCAGTACTTC.

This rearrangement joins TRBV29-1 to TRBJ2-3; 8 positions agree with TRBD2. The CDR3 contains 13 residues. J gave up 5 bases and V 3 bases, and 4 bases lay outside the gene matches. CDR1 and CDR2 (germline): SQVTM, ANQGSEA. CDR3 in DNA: TGCAGCGTTGAGACTAGCGTGCAAGATACGCAGTATTTT. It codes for CSVETSVQDTQYF.

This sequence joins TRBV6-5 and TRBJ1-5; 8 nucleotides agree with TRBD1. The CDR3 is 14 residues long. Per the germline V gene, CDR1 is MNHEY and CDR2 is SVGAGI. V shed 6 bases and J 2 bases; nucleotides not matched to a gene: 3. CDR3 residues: CASSRGQGNQPQHF. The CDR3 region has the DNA TGTGCCAGCAGCCGGGGACAGGGCAATCAGCCCCAGCATTTT.

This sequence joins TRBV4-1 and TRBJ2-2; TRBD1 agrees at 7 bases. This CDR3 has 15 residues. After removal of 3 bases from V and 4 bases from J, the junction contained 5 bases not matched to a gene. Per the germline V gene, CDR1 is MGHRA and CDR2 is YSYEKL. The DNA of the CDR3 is TGCGCCAGCAGCCACGGGACAGTCAGCACCGGGGAGCTGTTTTTT. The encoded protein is CASSHGTVSTGELFF.

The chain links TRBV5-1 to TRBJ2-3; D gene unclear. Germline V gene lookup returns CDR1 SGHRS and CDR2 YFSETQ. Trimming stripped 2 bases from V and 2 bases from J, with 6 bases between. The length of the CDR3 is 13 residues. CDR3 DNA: TGCGCCAGCAGCTTCGTTCCCACAGATACGCAGTATTTT. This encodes CASSFVPTDTQYF.

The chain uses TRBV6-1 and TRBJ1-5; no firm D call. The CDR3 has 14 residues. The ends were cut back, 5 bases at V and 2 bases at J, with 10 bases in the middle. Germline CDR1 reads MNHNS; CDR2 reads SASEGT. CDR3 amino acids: CASSSVQGNQPQHF. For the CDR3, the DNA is TGTGCCAGCAGTTCTGTCCAGGGCAATCAGCCCCAGCATTTT.

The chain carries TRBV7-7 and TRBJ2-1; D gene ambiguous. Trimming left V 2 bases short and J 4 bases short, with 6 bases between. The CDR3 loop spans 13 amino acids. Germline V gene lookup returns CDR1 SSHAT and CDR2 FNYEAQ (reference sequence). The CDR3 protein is CASSLTTYNEQFF. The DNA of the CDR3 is TGTGCCAGCAGCTTAACAACTTACAATGAGCAGTTCTTC.

Here the CDR3 DNA reads TGTGCCAGCAGTGACGGGACAGCCAATGAAAAACTGTTTTTT. It codes for CASSDGTANEKLFF. The chain is built from TRBV2 and TRBJ1-4; 7 positions match TRBD1. This CDR3 is built from 14 residues. The germline V gene encodes CDR1 SNHLY and CDR2 FYNNEI. V lost 3 bases to trimming and J lost 5 bases; unmatched junction nucleotides: 3.

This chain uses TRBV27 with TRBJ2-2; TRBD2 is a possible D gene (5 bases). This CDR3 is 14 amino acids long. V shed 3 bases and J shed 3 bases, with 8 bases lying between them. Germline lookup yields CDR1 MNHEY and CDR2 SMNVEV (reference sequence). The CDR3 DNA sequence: TGTGCCAGCAGTTTGTCGGGGTACACCGGGGAGCTGTTTTTT. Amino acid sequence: CASSLSGYTGELFF.

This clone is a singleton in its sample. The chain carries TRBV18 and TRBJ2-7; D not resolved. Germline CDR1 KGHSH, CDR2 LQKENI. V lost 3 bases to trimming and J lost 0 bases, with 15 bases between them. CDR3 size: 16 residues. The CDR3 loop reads CASSPAVAPDSYEQYF. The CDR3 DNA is TGTGCCAGCTCACCGGCGGTGGCGCCCGACTCCTACGAGCAGTACTTC.

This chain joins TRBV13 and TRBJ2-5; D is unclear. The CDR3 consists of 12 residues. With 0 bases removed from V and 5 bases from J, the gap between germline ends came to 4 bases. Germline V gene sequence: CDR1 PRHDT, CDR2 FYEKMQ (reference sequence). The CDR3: CASSLGLETQYF. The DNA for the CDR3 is TGTGCCAGCAGCTTAGGCTTGGAGACCCAGTACTTC.

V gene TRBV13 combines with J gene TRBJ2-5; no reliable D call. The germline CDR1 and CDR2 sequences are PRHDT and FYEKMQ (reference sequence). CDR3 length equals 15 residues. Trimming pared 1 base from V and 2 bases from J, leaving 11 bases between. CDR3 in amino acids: CASSLERGWQETQYF. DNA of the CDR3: TGTGCCAGCAGCTTAGAGAGAGGTTGGCAAGAGACCCAGTACTTC. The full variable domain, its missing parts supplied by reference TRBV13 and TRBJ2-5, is AAGVIQSPRHLIKEKRETATLKCYPIPRHDTVYWYQQGPGQDPQFLISFYEKMQSDKGSIPDRFSAQQFSDYHSELNMSSLELGDSALYFCASSLERGWQETQYFGPGTRLLVL.

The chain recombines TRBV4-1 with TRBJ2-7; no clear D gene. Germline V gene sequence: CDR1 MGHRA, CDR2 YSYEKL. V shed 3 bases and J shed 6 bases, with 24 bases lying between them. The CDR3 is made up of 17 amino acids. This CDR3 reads CASSHDPPTSVIAEQYF. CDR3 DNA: TGCGCCAGCAGCCATGACCCGCCCACGAGCGTAATTGCCGAGCAGTACTTC.

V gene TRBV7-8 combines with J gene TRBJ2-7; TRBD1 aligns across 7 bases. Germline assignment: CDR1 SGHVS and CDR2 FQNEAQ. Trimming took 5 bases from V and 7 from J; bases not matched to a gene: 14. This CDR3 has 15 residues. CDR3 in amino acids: CASSAWDSSSWEQYF. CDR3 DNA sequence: TGTGCCAGCAGCGCCTGGGACAGCTCCTCCTGGGAGCAGTACTTC.

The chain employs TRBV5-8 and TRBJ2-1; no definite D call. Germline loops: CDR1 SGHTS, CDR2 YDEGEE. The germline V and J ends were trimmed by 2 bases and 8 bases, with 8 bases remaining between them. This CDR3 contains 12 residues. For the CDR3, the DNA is TGTGCCAGCAGCTTAGGTTGGTATGAGCAGTTCTTC. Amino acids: CASSLGWYEQFF.

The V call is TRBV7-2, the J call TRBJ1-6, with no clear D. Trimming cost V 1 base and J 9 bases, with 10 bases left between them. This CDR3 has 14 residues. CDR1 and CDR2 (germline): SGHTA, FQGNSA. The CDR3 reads CASSLEGVGSPLHF. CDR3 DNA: TGTGCCAGCAGCTTAGAGGGCGTGGGTTCACCCCTCCACTTT.

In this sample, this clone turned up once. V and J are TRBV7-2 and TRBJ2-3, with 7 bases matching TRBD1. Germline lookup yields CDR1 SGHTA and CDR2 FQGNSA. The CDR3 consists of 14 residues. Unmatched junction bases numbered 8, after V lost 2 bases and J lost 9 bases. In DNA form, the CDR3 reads TGTGCCAGCAGCTTAAGGACAGGTGAGGGGACGCAGTATTTT. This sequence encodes CASSLRTGEGTQYF.

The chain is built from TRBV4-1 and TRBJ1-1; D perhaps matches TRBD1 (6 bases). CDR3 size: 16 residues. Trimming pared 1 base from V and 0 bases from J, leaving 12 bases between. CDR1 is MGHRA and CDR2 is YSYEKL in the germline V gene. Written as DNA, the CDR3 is TGCGCCAGCAGCCAAGTCCAGGGGCCTGTGAACACTGAAGCTTTCTTT. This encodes CASSQVQGPVNTEAFF.